This record concerns one T cell receptor (beta chain) sequence. There is no known antigen for this receptor. Base quality data are lacking; no much larger clone is found one base away. The method behind the library was the immunoSEQ multiplex PCR assay. For the multiplex PCR, a mixture combining 60 forward primers for TCR Vbeta segments and 13 reverse primers for TCR Jbeta segments was used. A multiplex PCR assay on genomic DNA amplified the CDR3 region of rearranged TCR beta genes. On the Illumina HiSeq System, the amplified TCR beta libraries were sequenced as 87-base-pair reads. The original pipeline was this. In a later analysis, some 80 million unique TCR beta chains were counted across the 500 to 700 repertoires, and some 10 million of these chains were shared by at least two donors. A nearest-neighbor algorithm error-corrected the raw reads and collapsed the reads into unique sequences, merging closely related sequences to remove PCR and sequencing errors. To assign V, D and J gene segments, CDR3 sequences were aligned to IMGT reference sequences. Each retained sequence needed at least a six-nucleotide match to both a V gene segment and a J gene segment. A rearrangement counted as productive if the CDR3 had no stop codons and remained in frame with V and J, and every other rearrangement counted as non-productive. Following IMGT convention, CDR3 was defined as the stretch from the second conserved V-encoded cysteine to the conserved J-encoded phenylalanine. The earlier analysis of about 590 of the donors excluded sequences that lacked an unambiguous match to a single V gene segment. In an earlier analysis of approximately 590 of the donors, V segments were called functional above 56.7% productive rearrangements and were called segregating when the between-donor standard deviation exceeded 5%. A statistical classification framework was built for diagnosing cytomegalovirus status from the catalog of TCR beta chain sequences. A later analysis assigned V and J genes by comparing TCR nucleotide sequences with IMGT/GENE-DB human TR gene sequences. In a later analysis, CDR3 sequences and most-parsimonious VDJ recombination scenarios were assigned using the TCRdist pipeline. A later analysis defined each TCR beta chain by its CDR3 amino acid sequence plus V-gene family, and excluded reads lacking a unique V-gene family. A later analysis removed several hundred highly shared, low-generation-probability nucleotide sequences to deal with suspected cross-contamination and a sequencing artifact. For each public chain, a later analysis derived a clonal expansion index from normalized ranks of inferred template counts within each repertoire. In a later analysis, generation probabilities were computed using a VDJ recombination model fitted to out-of-frame rearrangements, and the results were checked against IGoR. Hypergeometric tests were used in a later analysis to score TCR-TCR, TCR-HLA and TCR-CMV co-occurrence, with a repertoire-size bias correction applied to the TCR pairs. A later analysis estimated false discovery rates by permuting HLA or CMV assignments 20 times. A later analysis grouped co-occurring TCRs with DBSCAN, adding TCRdist sequence similarity when clustering within HLA-allele-positive subsets. Repertoires with fewer than 30,000 or more than 120,000 public chains were left out of co-occurrence clustering, as were a handful of repertoires with anomalous nucleotide sharing. The table was pulled from immuneACCESS by TCRdb, which kept in-frame rearrangements only. Such tables lose some clones; where checked, under half of the loss comes from unresolved V genes, and the rest has no known cause. That table supplies the V and J calls and clone size; D and trimming were determined from the DNA. This sample lists 150,000 to 200,000 clones; 10% to 15% were detected once. The top ten constitute less than 8.5% of the sample.

This record comes from a study of cytomegalovirus exposure and HLA in healthy donors (dated 2017 in TCRdb). Broadly, across the study: In an earlier analysis of approximately 640 of the donors, 250 to 350 Gb of sequence data and 120 million or so unique TCR beta sequences from about 180 million T cells were reported. A later genetic analysis used genome-wide SNP genotypes for about three fifths of the roughly 700 donors, treating that subset as a discovery cohort. Donor age, sex, ethnicity and CMV serostatus were compiled alongside the repertoire data. An earlier analysis of 500 to 650 of the donors applied high-throughput TCR beta sequencing to assess whether each TCR beta V gene segment acted as functional or pseudogenic. Five DR-DQ haplotypes were handled as single units for association and clustering because linkage in the cohort was strong. An early release covering roughly 580 HLA-typed donors comprised 250 to 350 gigabases of sequencing data and tens of millions of unique TCR sequences. In addition to the first cohort of around 670 subjects, a separate validation cohort of 120 different subjects was used. To study patterns of TCR occurrence, a later analysis re-analyzed previously published TCR beta repertoires from several hundred donors and added high-resolution HLA genotyping. Among the roughly 410 genotyped donors, around 81% belonged to the genetic ancestry cluster associated with self-reported Caucasian donors. Typing coverage differed by locus: A, B, C, DRB1 and DQB1 were typed in about 620-630 donors, DQA1 in 500 to 550, DPA1 in some 600, and DPB1 in 450 to 490. The later analysis used no new phenotypic data to find candidate immune exposures, relying instead on TCR beta sequences and their occurrence across donors. High-throughput TCR immunosequencing, statistical association of individual TCRs with disease status, and machine learning were combined to predict cytomegalovirus infection status. HLA typing covered class I and class II loci at four-digit resolution. Using immunosequencing, the study profiled T cell repertoires from 500 to 800 subjects and related those repertoires to cytomegalovirus serostatus. The study aimed to test whether signatures of past pathogen exposure could be identified by cataloging public T cell receptors. Every discovery cohort repertoire had been produced on one sequencing platform. Across around 400 genotyped donors of the cohort, an average of approximately 240,000 unique TCR beta nucleotide sequences per donor were sequenced, and around 20% of those sequences were non-productive.

Overall study results and their limits: At a false discovery rate of 0.05, a later analysis linked some 17,000 TCR beta sequences to specific HLA alleles. Across donors, most TCR sequences were observed very rarely, whereas some public TCRs were present in many individuals. A total of fewer than 200 TCR beta chains were listed by the study as associated with cytomegalovirus. The authors suggested that the approach could potentially be generalized to other disease states and immunological phenotypes. Compared with the roughly 670-donor mean, donors in an Asian-associated ancestry cluster had fewer N-insertions in productive TCRs, according to a later genetic analysis. In both the original and validation cohorts, the classifier was reported to diagnose cytomegalovirus status with high specificity and sensitivity. A few of the identified cytomegalovirus-associated TCR beta chains were confirmed in vitro to be specific for cytomegalovirus antigens. Immune exposure information for the cohort was limited to CMV serostatus. Linkage disequilibrium might explain the correlated functional status among segregating V segments, but an unknown experimental factor could not be excluded. The cohort was sequenced for TCR beta chains only, and without alpha or paired-chain data the features that could be detected were limited. A further reported finding was that TCR beta sequences accurately predicted the HLA-A and HLA-B alleles for most subjects in the first cohort. In a later analysis, the rate of TCR association differed among HLA loci, with DRB1 alleles having the most associated TCRs and HLA-C alleles having the fewest. According to a later analysis, most CMV-associated TCR beta chains appeared to be HLA-restricted, and the HLA associations seemed to be driven largely by CMV exposure. Several of the top co-occurrence clusters appeared to be linked to parvovirus B19, influenza, CMV and Epstein-Barr virus, according to a later analysis. Broadly in line with IMGT annotations, most TCR beta V segments showed up in productive rearrangements about 87% or about 30% of the time in an earlier analysis of several hundred of the donors. V-gene and J-gene trimming of TCR beta chains was associated with a missense DCLRE1C variant in a later genetic analysis, and the association was replicated in an independent cohort. Because counts were too low, seventeen rarely observed V segments, including chromosome 9 orphons, were excluded from the earlier analysis of some 590 of the donors. HLA typing was unavailable for some donors at each locus, so association tests used only the typed subset. Assigning TCR associations to individual alleles was difficult when HLA alleles, especially DR and DQ, strongly co-occurred. Sequencing depth was assumed to be roughly uniform across donors in the presence/absence analyses, though that assumption may not hold. Some IMGT-functional V segments, including TRBV6-2 and TRBV6-3, could not be told apart with the 87-base-pair reads, so those segments were excluded. A group of highly shared sequence variants was considered likely to be a technical artifact of the sequencing pipeline. Compared with equally common non-associated chains, HLA-associated TCR beta chains in a later analysis were more clonally expanded and had lower generation probabilities.

The cohort comprised some 680 healthy bone marrow donors. At the time of sampling, every cohort member was nominally healthy, though immune exposures that went unrecorded were likely present. The donor tested CMV seropositive, placing the donor among the 289 seropositive members of the cohort. Every donor gave a peripheral blood sample, and the peripheral blood mononuclear cells from that sample were used for TCR beta sequencing. Genomic DNA extraction from the blood cell samples was performed with the Qiagen DNeasy Blood Extraction Kit. Based on the germline V gene, the CDR1 and CDR2 sequences are MNHNS and SASEGT. CDR3 length: 13 amino acids, cysteine to phenylalanine. Kept here is only the CDR3 DNA, which spans 39 bases and is read in frame from base 1. At the junction V is shortened by 4 bases and J by 2 bases, with 6 bases in between.

This chain is built from TRBV6-1 and TRBJ1-5; a weak D assignment points to TRBD1 (5 bases agree). Sequencing was carried out using PBMCs. This clonotype was sampled from a man aged 50 to 59 in good health and CMV-seropositive. The CDR3 amino acid sequence is: CASSVQGNQPQHF. Here is the DNA: TGTGCCAGCAGTGTACAGGGCAATCAGCCCCAGCATTTT.